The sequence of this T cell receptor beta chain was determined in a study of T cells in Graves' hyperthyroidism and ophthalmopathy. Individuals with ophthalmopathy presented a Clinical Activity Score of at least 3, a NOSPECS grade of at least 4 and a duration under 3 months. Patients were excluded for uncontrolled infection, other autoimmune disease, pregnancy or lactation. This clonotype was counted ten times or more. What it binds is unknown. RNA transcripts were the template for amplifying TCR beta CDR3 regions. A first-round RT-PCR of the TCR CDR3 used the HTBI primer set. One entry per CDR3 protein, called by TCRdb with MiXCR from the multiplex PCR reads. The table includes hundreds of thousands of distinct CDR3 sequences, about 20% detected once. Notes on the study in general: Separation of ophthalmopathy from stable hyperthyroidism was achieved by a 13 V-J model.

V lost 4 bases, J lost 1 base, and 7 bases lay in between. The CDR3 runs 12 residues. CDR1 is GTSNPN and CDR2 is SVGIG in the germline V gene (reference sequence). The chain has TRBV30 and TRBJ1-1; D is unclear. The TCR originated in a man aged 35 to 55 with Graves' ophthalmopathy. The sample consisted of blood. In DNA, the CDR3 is TGTGCCTGGACTACAGAGAACACTGAAGCTTTCTTT. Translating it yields CAWTTENTEAFF.